The clone carrying this TCR beta chain was counted only a few times. This record comes from a study of blood T cell dynamics during melanoma immunotherapy. Using immunoSEQ multiplex PCR, the repertoire was profiled, and TCRdb retains in-frame clones only, with some absent. This repertoire shows 10,000 to 13,000 clones, approximately 87% found once; its top ten account for 6.9%. J was trimmed by 3 bases and V by 4 bases; bases with no gene match: 7. The V gene's germline CDR1 is SGHRS and CDR2 YFSETQ. The CDR3 has 15 residues. Time point here: week 3, after first cycle of checkpoint inhibitor. The TCR comes from a human donor with melanoma. The chain is built from TRBV5-1 and TRBJ2-1; 7 bases align to TRBD1. Sequencing was performed on blood, taken from a patient treated with checkpoint blockade. CDR3 loop: CASSPGTADYNEQFF. The CDR3, as DNA: TGCGCCAGCAGCCCCGGGACAGCTGACTACAATGAGCAGTTCTTC.